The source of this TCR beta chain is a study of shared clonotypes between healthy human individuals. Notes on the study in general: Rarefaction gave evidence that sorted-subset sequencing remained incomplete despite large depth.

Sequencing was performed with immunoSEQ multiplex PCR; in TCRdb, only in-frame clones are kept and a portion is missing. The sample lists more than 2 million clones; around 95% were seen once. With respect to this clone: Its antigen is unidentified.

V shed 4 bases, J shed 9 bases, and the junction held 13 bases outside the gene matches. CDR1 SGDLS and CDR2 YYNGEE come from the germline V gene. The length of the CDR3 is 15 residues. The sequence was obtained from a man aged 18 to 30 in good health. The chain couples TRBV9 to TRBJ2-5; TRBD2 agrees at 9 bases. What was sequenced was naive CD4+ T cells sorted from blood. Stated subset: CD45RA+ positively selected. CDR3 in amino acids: CASSPIAGAPSAQYF. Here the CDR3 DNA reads TGTGCCAGCAGCCCCATAGCGGGAGCCCCCAGTGCCCAGTACTTC.